These 21 T cell receptor beta chains were sequenced from one sample in a study of vaccination and CD4 T cells after COVID-19. TCRdb reprocessed the PCR reads via MiXCR and lists one record per CDR3 protein. This table has roughly 22,000 distinct CDR3 sequences, more than 45% appearing once. This specimen was CD4+ T cells from blood, taken before SARS-CoV-2 vaccination. The receptors here all came from a human donor who had recovered from COVID-19.

This clonotype was counted a few times. The chain joins TRBV20-1 to TRBJ1-4, with TRBD1 matching 7 bases. The trim removed 6 bases at V and 4 bases at J, leaving 5 bases unmatched. From germline, CDR1 is DFQATT and CDR2 SNEGSKA (reference sequence). The CDR3 is 13 residues long. CDR3 amino acids: CSAIRDSNEKLFF. The CDR3 nucleotides are TGCAGTGCAATCCGGGACAGTAATGAAAAACTGTTTTTT.

The CDR3 DNA sequence: TGTGCCAGCATGCCGGACAGGAGCTCATCGTATACGCAGTATTTT. Translation: CASMPDRSSSYTQYF. This sequence joins TRBV6-2 or TRBV6-3 and TRBJ2-3, with 7 bases matching TRBD1. Germline assignment: CDR1 MNHEY and CDR2 SVGEGT. The CDR3 spans 15 residues. V lost 7 bases, J lost 7 bases, and 14 bases stayed unmatched.

The rearrangement joins TRBV2 to TRBJ2-4; D is unresolved. V lost 6 bases and J lost 7, with 10 bases in between. CDR1 is SNHLY, CDR2 FYNNEI, per germline. CDR3 size: 12 residues. The CDR3 loop reads CASSHDLNIQYF. The CDR3 DNA sequence: TGTGCCAGCAGCCATGACTTGAACATTCAGTACTTC.

The CDR3 loop reads CASSVEAPDTQYF. The CDR3 DNA sequence: TGTGCCAGCAGTGTCGAGGCGCCAGATACGCAGTATTTT. This chain uses TRBV6-1 with TRBJ2-3; D unresolved. CDR1 and CDR2 (germline): MNHNS, SASEGT. The CDR3 has 13 amino acids. V lost 4 bases and J 4 bases, leaving 9 bases between the germline ends.

This chain links TRBV15 with TRBJ1-2, with no clear D. The CDR3 consists of 13 residues. V lost 5 bases and J lost 4, with 11 bases in between. In germline, CDR1 is LNHNV, CDR2 YYDKDF (reference sequence). CDR3 sequence reads: CATSLRRSYGYTF. The CDR3 coding sequence is TGTGCCACCAGCCTCAGGAGGTCCTATGGCTACACCTTC.

This clonotype was detected only a few times. V gene TRBV19 combines with J gene TRBJ2-5; D gene unclear. CDR3 size: 14 residues. V was cut by 2 bases and J by 3 bases, with 10 bases left in between. CDR1 is LNHDA, CDR2 SQIVND, per germline (reference sequence). The CDR3 reads CASSITGRKETQYF. In DNA form, the CDR3 reads TGTGCCAGTAGTATAACGGGCAGAAAAGAGACCCAGTACTTC. Filled out from reference TRBV19 and TRBJ2-5, the complete variable domain reads DGGITQSPKYLFRKEGQNVTLSCEQNLNHDAMYWYRQDPGQGLRLIYYSQIVNDFQKGDIAEGYSVSREKKESFPLTVTSAQKNPTAFYLCASSITGRKETQYFGPGTRLLVL.

The J gene is TRBJ2-1, the V gene TRBV29-1; tentative D call: TRBD2 (5 bases). Germline lookup yields CDR1 SQVTM and CDR2 ANQGSEA. This CDR3 is 13 amino acids long. V lost 1 base and J 6 bases, leaving 10 bases between the germline ends. Here the CDR3 DNA reads TGCAGCGTTGAAGGCGTAGCGCTCAATGAGCAGTTCTTC. Translated: CSVEGVALNEQFF.

The chain combines TRBV6-1 with TRBJ2-7; D possibly corresponds to TRBD1 (8 bases). There are 14 residues in the CDR3. Germline V gene sequence: CDR1 MNHNS, CDR2 SASEGT. The V and J ends lost 7 bases and 5 bases respectively, with 18 bases between them. CDR3 DNA: TGTGCCAGCAAGACAGGGGAACGGGGGGACGAGCAGTACTTC. It encodes CASKTGERGDEQYF.

The genes are TRBV10-3 and TRBJ2-2; D possibly matches TRBD1 or TRBD2 (5 bases each). Per the germline V gene, CDR1 is ENHRY and CDR2 is SYGVKD. Trimming cost V 6 bases and J 6 bases, with 11 bases left between them. This CDR3 is built from 13 residues. The CDR3 reads CAIRGTDPGELFF. CDR3 coding DNA: TGTGCCATCAGAGGGACCGATCCCGGGGAGCTGTTTTTT.

The chain carries TRBV19 and TRBJ2-1, with D perhaps matching TRBD2 (5 bases). Trimming removed 10 bases at V and 12 bases at J, with 16 bases between. This CDR3 comprises 11 residues. Germline V gene lookup returns CDR1 LNHDA and CDR2 SQIVND (reference sequence). DNA for the CDR3: TGTGCCACCAGCCAGCGGCTGGCGCAGTTCTTC. The encoded protein is CATSQRLAQFF.

This clonotype was found once. The chain has TRBV19 and TRBJ1-5; weak D call: TRBD1 (5 bases). The germline CDR1 and CDR2 sequences are LNHDA and SQIVND (reference sequence). Between the trimmed V and J ends, which lost 5 bases and 1 base, there was a span of 9 bases. The CDR3 has 14 amino acids. CDR3 DNA: TGTGCCAGTAGTGAGGGGCGGAGCAATCAGCCCCAGCATTTT. Amino acids: CASSEGRSNQPQHF.

This chain links TRBV20-1 with TRBJ1-1; D ambiguous. Trimming cost V 0 bases and J 7 bases, with 12 bases left between them. Germline CDR1 DFQATT, CDR2 SNEGSKA (reference sequence). The CDR3 is 13 amino acids. The CDR3 region has the DNA TGCAGTGCTAGAGATGCGGCGGAGGATGAAGCTTTCTTT. Translated, it gives CSARDAAEDEAFF.

This chain joins TRBV5-6 and TRBJ1-2, with unresolved D. Trimming left V 2 bases short and J 3 bases short, with 20 bases between. There are 17 residues in the CDR3. The germline gives CDR1 SGHDT, CDR2 YYEEEE. In nucleotides, the CDR3 is TGTGCCAGCAGCTTAATGTTTAAGGGCAGGCCGGACTATGGCTACACCTTC. Encoded protein: CASSLMFKGRPDYGYTF.

V usage is TRBV25-1 and J usage is TRBJ2-7; 7 bases match TRBD1. J was trimmed by 3 bases and V by 1 base; bases with no gene match: 6. CDR3 length: 15 residues. Germline V gives CDR1 MGHDK, CDR2 SYGVNS. The CDR3 sequence: CASSESDRENYEQYF. The CDR3 DNA reads as TGTGCCAGCAGTGAATCCGACAGGGAAAACTACGAGCAGTACTTC.

V is TRBV6-5 and J is TRBJ2-7, with D uncertain. V lost 2 bases to trimming and J lost 9 bases, with 11 bases between them. The germline V gene has CDR1 MNHEY and CDR2 SVGAGI. The CDR3 is 12 residues long. CDR3 sequence: CASSYTPPAQYF. The CDR3, as DNA: TGTGCCAGCAGTTACACGCCACCGGCGCAGTACTTC.

The genes are TRBV2 and TRBJ2-5, with a weak D call TRBD2 (6 bases). V was cut by 7 bases and J by 2 bases, with 14 bases left in between. CDR1 and CDR2 from the germline V gene are SNHLY and FYNNEI. The CDR3 has 14 amino acids. CDR3 coding DNA: TGTGCCAGCAACGGAGGGGTACAGCAAGAGACCCAGTACTTC. Its translation is CASNGGVQQETQYF.

V usage is TRBV5-1 and J usage is TRBJ2-3; no reliable D call. The CDR3 contains 12 residues. Trimming removed 1 base at V and 4 bases at J, with 4 bases between. Germline CDR1 SGHRS, CDR2 YFSETQ. CDR3 DNA sequence: TGCGCCAGCAGCTTGTACGCAGATACGCAGTATTTT. It specifies CASSLYADTQYF.

This clonotype was recorded a few times. The chain couples TRBV5-4 to TRBJ1-6; D is uncertain. The germline V and J ends were trimmed by 3 bases and 9 bases, with 10 bases remaining between them. Germline V gives CDR1 SGHNT, CDR2 YYREEE (reference sequence). The CDR3 sequence is 13 residues long. DNA of the CDR3: TGTGCCAGCAGCTCCTCGGTGGGTTCACCCCTCCACTTT. It yields the protein CASSSSVGSPLHF.

The chain combines TRBV11-1 with TRBJ1-6, with D possibly matching TRBD1 (5 bases). The length of the CDR3 is 14 residues. V was pared by 1 base and J by 6 bases, with 7 bases between. From germline, CDR1 is SGHAT and CDR2 FQDESV (reference sequence). This chain's CDR3 is CASSLEGTNSPLHF. CDR3 in DNA: TGTGCCAGCAGCTTAGAAGGGACTAATTCACCCCTCCACTTT.

The CDR3 reads CASMGRVNTEAFF. The CDR3 DNA follows: TGTGCCAGCATGGGCAGAGTGAACACTGAAGCTTTCTTT. This chain connects TRBV12-3 or TRBV12-4 to TRBJ1-1, with unresolved D. This CDR3 region has 13 residues. V was clipped by 7 bases and J by 0 bases, with 9 bases between them.

The chain recombines TRBV20-1 with TRBJ1-5; TRBD1 might be the D (5 bases). Trimming took off 0 bases at V and 7 bases at J, with 7 bases between the two ends. The CDR3 is 12 amino acids. Germline V gives CDR1 DFQATT, CDR2 SNEGSKA (reference sequence). The CDR3 DNA sequence: TGCAGTGCTAGAGATGGGGGACAGCCCCAGCATTTT. It specifies CSARDGGQPQHF.